This T cell receptor (beta chain) was retrieved from a study of blood T cell repertoires in COVID-19. On the study more broadly: Specimens from acute and convalescent COVID-19 originated in the United States, Italy and Spain. The cDNA or gDNA used as material had been derived from T cells, B-cell-depleted T cells, or PBMCs.

Study processing details: Amplification with reference gene primers provided the estimates of nucleated cell counts. The assay was immunoSEQ multiplex PCR, and TCRdb's table has in-frame clones only and misses some. The DNA was the basis for D and trimming; V, J and clone size are from that table. The sample includes fewer than 300,000 clones, over 75% of them seen just once. CDR3 length: 11 residues. From germline, CDR1 is SEHNR and CDR2 FQNEAQ (reference sequence). The chain couples TRBV7-9 to TRBJ1-1; TRBD1 is a possible D gene (6 bases). Sequencing was performed on peripheral blood. The TCR sequence derives from a human donor in a cohort sampled during active COVID-19. CDR3 residues: CAGQMNTEAFF. In DNA form, the CDR3 reads TGTGCAGGACAGATGAACACTGAAGCTTTCTTT.